The sequence of this T cell receptor (beta chain) was determined in a study of cytomegalovirus exposure and HLA in healthy donors. General observations from the study: Common viral pathogens (according to a later analysis) appeared linked to several of the most significant clusters. The authors later found most CMV-associated TCR beta chains appeared HLA-restricted.

The V segment lost 4 bases and the J segment 3 bases; nucleotides outside the gene matches: 5. Germline CDR1 reads MDHEN; CDR2 reads SYDVKM. The CDR3 is 16 residues long. For this clone: Its antigen is not identified.

PCR used 60 Vbeta primers and 13 Jbeta primers. Data came from immunoSEQ multiplex PCR; TCRdb stores just in-frame clones and leaves some out. This sample's table reports 200,000 or so clones. The receptor was derived from a girl aged 2-15 years in good health and CMV-seropositive. Sequencing input: PBMCs. The chain carries TRBV28 and TRBJ2-3, with 12 bases identical to TRBD2. Here the CDR3 DNA reads TGTGCCAGCAGTTCGACCGGACTAGCGGGAACAGATACGCAGTATTTT. Protein product: CASSSTGLAGTDTQYF. The full variable domain, with the rest looked up from reference TRBV28 and TRBJ2-3, is DVKVTQSSRYLVKRTGEKVFLECVQDMDHENMFWYRQDPGLGLRLIYFSYDVKMKEKGDIPEGYSVSREKKERFSLILESASTNQTSMYLCASSSTGLAGTDTQYFGPGTRLTVL.